Presented here are 3 T cell receptor beta chains from one specimen sequenced in a study of cytomegalovirus exposure and HLA in healthy donors. Sequencing was performed with immunoSEQ multiplex PCR; in TCRdb, only in-frame clones are kept and a portion is missing. The table records approximately 300,000 clones, around 90% of them present only once. The specimen was PBMCs. The receptors stem from a woman under 40 in good health and CMV-seropositive.

The chain is built from TRBV2 and TRBJ2-3, with D possibly matching TRBD2 (5 bases). The V and J ends lost 8 bases and 2 bases respectively, with 8 bases between them. Germline V CDR1 and CDR2: SNHLY, FYNNEI. The CDR3 sequence is 12 residues long. CDR3 sequence reads: CASLRDTDTQYF. CDR3 DNA sequence: TGTGCCAGCCTCCGGGACACAGATACGCAGTATTTT.

The CDR3 region has the DNA TGTGCCAGCAGATGGGGGGGGGCAGATACGCAGTATTTT. Amino acids: CASRWGGADTQYF. The genes are TRBV6-5 and TRBJ2-3; 7 positions match TRBD2. The CDR3 totals 13 residues. The germline CDR1 and CDR2 sequences are MNHEY and SVGAGI. V was pared by 6 bases and J by 4 bases, with 4 bases of the junction left unmatched.

The rearrangement joins TRBV4-3 to TRBJ2-1, with unresolved D. Looked up from germline, CDR1 is LGHNA and CDR2 is YSLEER. The CDR3 has 13 residues. V was cut by 0 bases and J by 7 bases, with 7 bases left in between. CDR3 nucleotide sequence: TGCGCCAGCAGCCAAGAGCTAGGGAATGAGCAGTTCTTC. This sequence encodes CASSQELGNEQFF.